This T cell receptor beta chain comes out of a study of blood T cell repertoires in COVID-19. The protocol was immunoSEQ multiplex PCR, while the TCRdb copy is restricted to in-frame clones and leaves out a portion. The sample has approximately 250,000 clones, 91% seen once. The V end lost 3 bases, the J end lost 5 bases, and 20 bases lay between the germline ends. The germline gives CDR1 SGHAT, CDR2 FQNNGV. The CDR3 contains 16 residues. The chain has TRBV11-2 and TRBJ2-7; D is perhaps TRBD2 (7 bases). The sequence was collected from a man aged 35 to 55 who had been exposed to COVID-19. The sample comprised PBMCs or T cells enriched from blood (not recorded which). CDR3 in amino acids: CASSFWGGTFQDEQYF. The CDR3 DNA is TGTGCCAGCAGCTTTTGGGGGGGCACGTTCCAGGACGAGCAGTACTTC.